The present T cell receptor (beta chain) was sequenced within a study of blood T cell repertoires in COVID-19. Using immunoSEQ multiplex PCR, the repertoire was profiled, and TCRdb retains in-frame clones only, with some absent. The repertoire holds 200,000 to 250,000 clones, about 78% seen once, with around 5.8% in the top ten. The CDR3 is 13 amino acids. J gave up 7 bases and V 5 bases, and 5 bases lay outside the gene matches. In this sample, this clone turned up a few times. The chain joins TRBV12-3 or TRBV12-4 to TRBJ2-1; 7 bases match TRBD1. The receptor comes from a woman aged 70-85 years with acute or convalescent COVID-19. Specimen: peripheral blood. CDR3 protein: CASSRDSTNEQFF. CDR3 DNA sequence: TGTGCCAGCAGTCGGGACAGTACAAATGAGCAGTTCTTC.